This TCR beta chain appears in the sequencing data of a study of cytomegalovirus exposure and HLA in healthy donors. Study-level findings and limits: V- and J-gene trimming of TCR beta was linked (in a later analysis) to a missense DCLRE1C variant.

Amplification used 60 Vbeta primers and 13 Jbeta primers. The protocol was immunoSEQ multiplex PCR, while the TCRdb copy is restricted to in-frame clones and leaves out a portion. The table shows 200,000 to 250,000 clones, with roughly 85% occurring only once. This CDR3 is 15 amino acids long. Trimming removed 3 bases from V and 6 bases from J; junction bases left unmatched: 0. CDR1 is SGDLS and CDR2 is YYNGEE in the germline V gene. Note on this clone: What it binds is not known.

Sequenced sample: PBMCs. This sequence was found in a girl aged 2 to 9 in good health and CMV-seronegative. The V call is TRBV9, the J call TRBJ2-2; the match to TRBD2 covers 15 bases. CDR3 sequence (DNA): TGTGCCAGCAGCGGGACTAGCGGGAGGGCCGGGGAGCTGTTTTTT. Translated: CASSGTSGRAGELFF.